The 6 T cell receptor beta chains reported below all come from one sample, sequenced in a study of Tregs in tolerant kidney transplant recipients. Assay: immunoSEQ multiplex PCR; the TCRdb copy retains only in-frame clones and omits some. The ten most abundant clones cover under 0.9% of a sample with roughly 53,000 clones. The sequences come from CD4+ T cells from blood, collected before the transplant. These receptor sequences come from a human donor who received a combined kidney and bone marrow transplant.

Turning to this clone: With the read ending 3 residues before the CDR3 end, the germline J gene is used to fill in that end. This rearrangement joins TRBV30 to TRBJ2-5; TRBD2 matches at 10 bases. CDR3 length: 13 amino acids. Germline loops: CDR1 GTSNPN, CDR2 SVGIG (reference sequence). V dropped 8 bases and J dropped 5; count of bases not matched to a gene: 8. CDR3 in amino acids: CAALAGARETQYF. CDR3 DNA, as far as it was read: TGTGCCGCGCTAGCGGGAGCCCGGGAGACC.

On this clone itself: The DNA ends 3 residues before the CDR3 does, and the rest of the CDR3 is filled in from the germline J gene. V and J are TRBV20-1 and TRBJ2-7, with D tentatively TRBD2 (7 bases). The V gene's germline CDR1 is DFQATT and CDR2 SNEGSKA (reference sequence). The germline V and J ends were trimmed by 3 bases and 3 bases, with 15 bases remaining between them. CDR3 length equals 14 residues. The CDR3: CSARFPGGDYEQYF. The covered CDR3 bases are TGCAGTGCTAGGTTTCCGGGGGGCGACTACGAG.

A remark on this clone: The read terminates 3 residues before the CDR3 end, so the remaining end is supplied by the germline J gene. This chain uses TRBV5-4 with TRBJ2-3, with D maybe TRBD2 (5 bases). This CDR3 is built from 11 residues. V lost 5 bases and J lost 6, with 7 bases in between. Per germline, CDR1 SGHNT and CDR2 YYREEE (reference sequence). The CDR3 spells CASRGGDTQYF. Partial CDR3 DNA: TGTGCCAGCAGGGGCGGGGATACG. Using reference TRBV5-4 and TRBJ2-3 for the parts outside the CDR3, the full variable domain is ETGVTQSPTHLIKTRGQQVTLRCSSQSGHNTVSWYQQALGQGPQFIFQYYREEENGRGNFPPRFSGLQFPNYSSELNVNALELDDSALYLCASRGGDTQYFGPGTRLTVL.

In regard to this clone: From the germline J gene comes the end of the CDR3, since the read stops 3 residues before it. The chain joins TRBV18 to TRBJ2-3, with TRBD2 matching 9 bases. CDR1 is KGHSH and CDR2 is LQKENI in the germline V gene. The CDR3 extends over 15 amino acids. Trimming cost V 4 bases and J 6 bases; bases outside gene matches: 8. Partial CDR3 DNA: TGTGCCAGCTCACTCGCGGGGGGGCCATCGGATACG. This encodes CASSLAGGPSDT. The entire CDR3 sequence reads CASSLAGGPSDTQYF. Together with reference TRBV18 and TRBJ2-3, the CDR3 gives the full variable domain: NAGVMQNPRHLVRRRGQEARLRCSPMKGHSHVYWYRQLPEEGLKFMVYLQKENIIDESGMPKERFSAEFPKEGPSILRIQQVVRGDSAAYFCASSLAGGPSDTQYFGPGTRLTVL.

With regard to this clone: The read is 3 residues too short to cover the CDR3 end, so that end is filled in from the germline J gene. The chain has TRBV7-8 and TRBJ2-1; 7 bases are a match to TRBD2. V dropped 3 bases and J dropped 4; count of bases not matched to a gene: 3. The CDR3 sequence is 14 residues long. Germline CDR1 is SGHVS and CDR2 is FQNEAQ. The CDR3 spells CASSFAGGYNEQFF. The CDR3 bases that were read are TGTGCCAGCAGCTTCGCCGGGGGGTACAATGAG. The whole variable domain, remainder taken from reference TRBV7-8 and TRBJ2-1, is GAGVSQSPRYKVAKRGQDVALRCDPISGHVSLFWYQQALGQGPEFLTYFQNEAQLDKSGLPSDRFFAERPEGSVSTLKIQRTQQEDSAVYLCASSFAGGYNEQFFGPGTRLTVL.

As regards this clone: Coverage ceases 3 residues before the CDR3 finishes, and the germline J gene fills in the end. This chain links TRBV19 with TRBJ1-2; D gene ambiguous. Trimming left V 1 base short and J 6 bases short, with 9 bases between. This CDR3 is 13 amino acids long. Germline-derived CDR1 and CDR2 are LNHDA and SQIVND (reference sequence). CDR3 DNA, as far as it was read: TGTGCCAGTAGTATAGGAGTGAGGGATGGC. Translating it yields CASSIGVRDG. The full CDR3 protein is CASSIGVRDGYTF.